Shown below are 21 T cell receptor beta chains from a single sample sequenced in a study of blood T cell repertoires in COVID-19. Profiling relied on immunoSEQ multiplex PCR, and the TCRdb table lists in-frame clones only, not all of them. This table holds some 190,000 clones, about three quarters found once. Sequencing was done on a sample of peripheral blood. The origin of the receptors is a woman aged 45 to 65 with active or convalescent COVID-19.

V gene TRBV5-6 combines with J gene TRBJ1-2, with TRBD1 matching over 8 bases. V shed 4 bases and J 4 bases; nucleotides not matched to a gene: 9. This CDR3 region has 15 residues. Looked up from germline, CDR1 is SGHDT and CDR2 is YYEEEE. The CDR3 region is CASSIDRGRSYGYTF. The CDR3, as DNA: TGTGCCAGCAGCATCGACAGGGGTCGATCCTATGGCTACACCTTC.

The sample holds one count of this clone. V usage is TRBV6-5 and J usage is TRBJ1-5; D is perhaps TRBD1 (5 bases). CDR1 and CDR2 from the germline V gene are MNHEY and SVGAGI. Trimming cost V 5 bases and J 7 bases, with 12 bases left between them. The CDR3 contains 13 residues. DNA of the CDR3: TGTGCCAGCAGTAAGGCAGGGATGCAGCCCCAGCATTTT. As protein: CASSKAGMQPQHF.

The chain employs TRBV18 and TRBJ2-7; D not certain. Trimming stripped 3 bases from V and 3 bases from J, with 9 bases between. Per germline, CDR1 KGHSH and CDR2 LQKENI. This CDR3 is built from 13 residues. The CDR3 is CASSPSQNYEQYF. For the CDR3, the DNA is TGTGCCAGCTCACCTTCACAGAACTACGAGCAGTACTTC. The whole variable domain, filled in from reference TRBV18 and TRBJ2-7, reads NAGVMQNPRHLVRRRGQEARLRCSPMKGHSHVYWYRQLPEEGLKFMVYLQKENIIDESGMPKERFSAEFPKEGPSILRIQQVVRGDSAAYFCASSPSQNYEQYFGPGTRLTVT.

The rearrangement links TRBV7-2 to TRBJ2-3; D might be TRBD2 (5 bases). This CDR3 region has 13 residues. Germline V gene data show CDR1 as SGHTA and CDR2 as FQGNSA. Trimming removed 5 bases from V and 5 bases from J, with 11 bases in between. The CDR3 DNA sequence: TGTGCCAGCAGCCCGGAACTAGGAGATACGCAGTATTTT. It specifies CASSPELGDTQYF. Supplemented by reference TRBV7-2 and TRBJ2-3, the full variable domain reads GAGVSQSPSNKVTEKGKDVELRCDPISGHTALYWYRQSLGQGLEFLIYFQGNSAPDKSGLPSDRFSAERTGGSVSTLTIQRTQQEDSAVYLCASSPELGDTQYFGPGTRLTVL.

The CDR3 loop is CASSQFGTSGGAYNEQFF. Written as DNA, the CDR3 is TGCGCCAGCAGCCAGTTTGGGACTAGCGGGGGGGCCTACAATGAGCAGTTCTTC. V usage is TRBV4-3 and J usage is TRBJ2-1; 16 positions agree with TRBD2. The CDR3 has 18 residues. V shed 3 bases, J shed 2 bases, and the junction held 4 bases outside the gene matches. Germline CDR1 reads LGHNA; CDR2 reads YSLEER.

V usage is TRBV7-8 and J usage is TRBJ1-2; no clear D gene. CDR1 and CDR2 (germline): SGHVS, FQNEAQ. CDR3 length: 14 residues. V was shortened by 1 base and J by 8 bases, with 14 bases between the two germline ends. CDR3 in DNA: TGTGCCAGCAGCTTAGAGTTTGCGACTGTGGGCTACACCTTC. Translating gives CASSLEFATVGYTF.

The chain's CDR3 is CASSYGAGGNEQFF. The DNA for the CDR3 is TGTGCCAGCAGTTATGGGGCAGGGGGAAATGAGCAGTTCTTC. The V and J genes are TRBV6-5 and TRBJ2-1, with 7 bases lining up with TRBD1. Germline-derived CDR1 and CDR2 are MNHEY and SVGAGI. The CDR3 is made up of 14 amino acids. V lost 3 bases, J lost 7 bases, and 6 bases stayed unmatched.

CDR3 amino acids: CASSRTGELFF. In nucleotides, the CDR3 is TGTGCCAGCAGTCGTACCGGGGAGCTGTTTTTT. This sequence joins TRBV14 and TRBJ2-2; D gene ambiguous. Deletions cut 6 bases from V and 5 bases from J, with 4 bases between. This CDR3 is 11 amino acids long. Germline V lookup: CDR1 SGHDN, CDR2 FVKESK.

The chain carries TRBV14 and TRBJ1-1, with 9 nucleotides matching TRBD1. The V and J ends lost 1 base and 12 bases, in that order; junction bases with no gene match: 9. The CDR3 is made up of 14 amino acids. CDR1 SGHDN and CDR2 FVKESK come from the germline V gene. The CDR3 DNA follows: TGTGCCAGCAGCCAAGTTTACGGACAGGGGAGTTCTTTCTTT. As protein: CASSQVYGQGSSFF.

This clone was seen many times. V is TRBV5-6 and J is TRBJ1-2; 11 bases align to TRBD1. V dropped 2 bases and J dropped 6; count of bases not matched to a gene: 12. The CDR3 contains 17 residues. Looked up from germline, CDR1 is SGHDT and CDR2 is YYEEEE. CDR3 protein: CASSLRGTGGELDGYTF. In DNA form, the CDR3 reads TGTGCCAGCAGCTTAAGAGGGACAGGGGGTGAATTGGATGGCTACACCTTC.

This chain joins TRBV25-1 and TRBJ2-7, with D perhaps matching TRBD2 (7 bases). Germline assignment: CDR1 MGHDK and CDR2 SYGVNS. The CDR3 sequence is 14 residues long. Trimming cost V 6 bases and J 1 base, with 13 bases left between them. This chain's CDR3 is CASSPRGGSYEQYF. The CDR3, as DNA: TGTGCCAGCAGCCCGAGGGGGGGGTCCTACGAGCAGTACTTC.

The chain joins TRBV5-6 to TRBJ1-3; 8 bases match TRBD1. The CDR3 runs to 15 residues. Germline V lookup: CDR1 SGHDT, CDR2 YYEEEE. With V trimmed by 1 base and J by 3 bases, 3 bases remained unmatched. The CDR3, as DNA: TGTGCCAGCAGCTTGCAGGGGGCATATGGAAACACCATATATTTT. Protein product: CASSLQGAYGNTIYF.

The chain is built from TRBV15 and TRBJ2-5; 10 nucleotides line up with TRBD2. The CDR3 length is 15 residues. Per germline, CDR1 LNHNV and CDR2 YYDKDF (reference sequence). Germline trimming cut 0 bases from V and 3 bases from J; bases unmatched to any gene: 1. The CDR3 protein is CATSRDGLAEETQYF. In DNA form, the CDR3 reads TGTGCCACCAGCAGAGATGGACTAGCGGAAGAGACCCAGTACTTC.

V usage is TRBV5-1 and J usage is TRBJ1-3, with 7 bases that match TRBD1. The V gene's germline CDR1 is SGHRS and CDR2 YFSETQ. Trimming took 4 bases from V and 0 from J; bases not matched to a gene: 10. The CDR3 has 17 residues. Here the CDR3 DNA reads TGCGCCAGCAGCAGGGGGACGACAGGGAGCTCTGGAAACACCATATATTTT. This sequence encodes CASSRGTTGSSGNTIYF.

This clone occurred a few times. The CDR3, as DNA: TGTGCCAGCAGTGCCTGGACAGGGAATAATGAAAAACTGTTTTTT. This codes for CASSAWTGNNEKLFF. This sequence joins TRBV13 and TRBJ1-4, with TRBD1 identical over 8 bases. The CDR3 is made up of 15 amino acids. The germline V gene has CDR1 PRHDT and CDR2 FYEKMQ (reference sequence). The trim removed 6 bases at V and 4 bases at J, leaving 7 bases unmatched.

CDR3 nucleotide sequence: TGTGCCTGGAGTGTTAACAGGGCTGCTTCACCCCTCCACTTT. As protein: CAWSVNRAASPLHF. This chain connects TRBV30 to TRBJ1-6, with D possibly TRBD1 on 6 matching bases. From germline, CDR1 is GTSNPN and CDR2 SVGIG (reference sequence). This CDR3 spans 14 amino acids. Trimming stripped 0 bases from V and 9 bases from J, with 12 bases between.

J is TRBJ1-1 and V is TRBV27; no firm D call. CDR3 length: 14 residues. With 6 bases removed from V and 3 bases from J, the gap between germline ends came to 14 bases. Germline V lookup: CDR1 MNHEY, CDR2 SMNVEV (reference sequence). The CDR3 loop is CASSRWAGDTEAFF. Written as DNA, the CDR3 is TGTGCCAGCAGCCGGTGGGCCGGGGACACTGAAGCTTTCTTT.

This clone came up a few times. The genes are TRBV29-1 and TRBJ2-1; 7 bases fit TRBD1. CDR1 and CDR2 (germline): SQVTM, ANQGSEA. The CDR3 is made up of 13 amino acids. V shed 4 bases, J shed 0 bases, and the junction held 0 bases outside the gene matches. The CDR3 DNA sequence: TGCAGCGTTGGGACAGGCTCCTACAATGAGCAGTTCTTC. The encoded protein is CSVGTGSYNEQFF.

This clone was picked up one time. This chain connects TRBV28 to TRBJ1-1; unclear D gene. Looked up from germline, CDR1 is MDHEN and CDR2 is SYDVKM. The CDR3 has 12 amino acids. The germline V and J ends were trimmed by 7 bases and 3 bases, with 9 bases remaining between them. The CDR3 nucleotides are TGTGCCAGCATAGAGGCGGACACTGAAGCTTTCTTT. This encodes CASIEADTEAFF.

The genes are TRBV5-1 and TRBJ2-7, with TRBD2 as a possible D gene (5 bases). The V gene's germline CDR1 is SGHRS and CDR2 YFSETQ. This CDR3 region has 14 residues. The V end was cut by 3 bases, the J end by 0 bases, with 10 bases between. The DNA for the CDR3 is TGCGCCAGCAGCTCCCCCGGGAACTCCTACGAGCAGTACTTC. Residues: CASSSPGNSYEQYF.

The sample holds one count of this clone. The chain employs TRBV12-3 or TRBV12-4 and TRBJ2-3; tentative D call: TRBD2 (5 bases). CDR3 length: 13 residues. The V and J ends lost 4 bases and 5 bases respectively, with 10 bases between them. The CDR3 loop reads CASSSLVGDTQYF. The CDR3 DNA reads as TGTGCCAGCAGTTCACTAGTAGGAGATACGCAGTATTTT.